This T cell receptor beta chain is from a study of blood T cell repertoires in COVID-19. Overall study: Sites in the United States, Italy and Spain provided acute and convalescent COVID-19 samples. The analysed material was cDNA or gDNA that came from T cells, B-cell-depleted T cells, or PBMCs.

The CDR3 length is 15 residues. The germline V and J ends were trimmed by 2 bases and 1 base, with 10 bases remaining between them. From germline, CDR1 is SGDLS and CDR2 YYNGEE. The table came from immunoSEQ multiplex PCR; TCRdb's copy has only in-frame clones and leaves some out. Of fewer than 25,000 clones listed, roughly 87% are singletons. This clonotype was sampled from a human donor in a cohort sampled during active COVID-19. The donor label of this sample is uncertain. V is TRBV9 and J is TRBJ1-5, with D perhaps matching TRBD1 (6 bases). Sequenced input: peripheral blood. The CDR3 loop reads CASSVTGNSNQPQHF. The DNA of the CDR3 is TGTGCCAGCAGCGTCACAGGGAACAGCAATCAGCCCCAGCATTTT. The whole variable domain, remainder taken from reference TRBV9 and TRBJ1-5, is DSGVTQTPKHLITATGQRVTLRCSPRSGDLSVYWYQQSLDQGLQFLIQYYNGEERAKGNILERFSAQQFPDLHSELNLSSLELGDSALYFCASSVTGNSNQPQHFGDGTRLSIL.